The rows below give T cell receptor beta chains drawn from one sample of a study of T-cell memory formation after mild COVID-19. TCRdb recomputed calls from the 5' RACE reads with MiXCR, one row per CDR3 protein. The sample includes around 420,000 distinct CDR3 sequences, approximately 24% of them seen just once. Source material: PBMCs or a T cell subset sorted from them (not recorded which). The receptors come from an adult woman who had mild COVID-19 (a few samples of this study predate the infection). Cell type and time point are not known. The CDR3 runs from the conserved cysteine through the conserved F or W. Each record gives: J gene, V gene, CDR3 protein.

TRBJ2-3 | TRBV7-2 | CASGLAGVSTDTQYF
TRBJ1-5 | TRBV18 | CASSPTPDSNQPQHF
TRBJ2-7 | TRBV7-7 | CASSLGPEPTYEQYF
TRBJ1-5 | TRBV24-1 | CATSDSAGGGNQPQHF
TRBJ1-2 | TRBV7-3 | CASSLTIGAGGYTF
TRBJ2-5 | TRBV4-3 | CASSQGVQGWSGETQYF
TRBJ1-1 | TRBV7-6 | CASSLTGGINTEAFF
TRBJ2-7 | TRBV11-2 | CASSLDLLGGPYEQYF
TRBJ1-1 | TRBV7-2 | CASSSGDRVGTEAFF
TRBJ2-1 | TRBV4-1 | CASSPEGTGGSEQFF
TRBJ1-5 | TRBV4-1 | CASSQRIGTDQNQPQHF
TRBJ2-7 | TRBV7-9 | CASRQDGEQYF
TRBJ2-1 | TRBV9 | CASTGGGSAFNEQFF
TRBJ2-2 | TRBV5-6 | CASRLKGAGELFF
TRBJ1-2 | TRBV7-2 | CASSLAGAKNGYTF
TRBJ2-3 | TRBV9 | CASSPGLAAGDTQYF
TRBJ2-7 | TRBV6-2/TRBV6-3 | CASSYSTEQYF
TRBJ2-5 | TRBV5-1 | CASSLSTSGRETQYF
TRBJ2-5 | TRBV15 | CATSWRRDLRETQYF
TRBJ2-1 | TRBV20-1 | CSARGGDRDLFF
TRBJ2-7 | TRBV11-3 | CASSFASGTGEYEQYF
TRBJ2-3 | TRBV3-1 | CASSYGLRQDTQYF
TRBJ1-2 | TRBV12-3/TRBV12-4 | CASSLPLGVSNYGYTF
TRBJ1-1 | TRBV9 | CASSDGPGLEAFF
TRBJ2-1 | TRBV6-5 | CASSLGGLLNEQFF
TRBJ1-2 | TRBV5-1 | CASSLEGSRAYGYTF
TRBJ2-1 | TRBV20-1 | CSAKWGDSYNEQFF
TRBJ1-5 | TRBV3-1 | CASSQDIAAPQHF
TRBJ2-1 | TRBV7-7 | CASSPRRGLKDNEQFF
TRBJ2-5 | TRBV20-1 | CSARMGGAETQYF
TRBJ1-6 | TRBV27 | CASSPLGGLPDSPLHF
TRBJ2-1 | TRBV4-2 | CASSQGGDVDEQFF
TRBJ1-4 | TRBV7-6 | CASSSGPLKNNEKLFF
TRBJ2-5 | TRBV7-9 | CASSPQGWETQYF
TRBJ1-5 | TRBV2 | CASSAAWGGQPQHF
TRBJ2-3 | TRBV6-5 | CASWLRRGELDTQYF
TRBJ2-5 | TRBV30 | CAWSVIGRLETQYF
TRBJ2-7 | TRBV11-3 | CASSRTVGYEQYF
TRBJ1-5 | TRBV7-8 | CASSLAAGVNQPQHF
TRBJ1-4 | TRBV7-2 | CASSLGGHANEKLFF
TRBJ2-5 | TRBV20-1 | CSAHSRETQYF
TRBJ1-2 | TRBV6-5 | CASSHGQLYGYTF
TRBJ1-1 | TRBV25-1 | CASMRKVGGPSTEAFF
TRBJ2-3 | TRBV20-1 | CSARDFGVELPTQYF
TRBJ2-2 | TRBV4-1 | CASSHADSNTGELFF
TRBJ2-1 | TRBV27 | CASTETGGRSYNEQFF
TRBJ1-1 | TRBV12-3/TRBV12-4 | CASSPDQGALNTEAFF
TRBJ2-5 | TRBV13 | CASSLGPPGFRKETQYF
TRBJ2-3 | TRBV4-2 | CASSQDSVFGGSGNTQYF
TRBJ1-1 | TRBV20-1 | CSAPRTDNTEAFF
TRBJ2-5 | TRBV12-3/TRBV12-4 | CASSLSFHSQETQYF
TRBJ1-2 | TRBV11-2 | CASSLDAGIDGYTF
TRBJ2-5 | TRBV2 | CASSEGSSVGETQYF
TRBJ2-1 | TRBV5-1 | CASSFGGLPGNEQFF
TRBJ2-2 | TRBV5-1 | CASSLVQTGELFF
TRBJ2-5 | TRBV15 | CATSRVLTETQYF
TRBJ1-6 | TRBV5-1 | CASSLDRSGNSPLHF
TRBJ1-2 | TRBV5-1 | CASSLGQGPGGYTF
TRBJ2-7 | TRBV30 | CAGERGGTGFFRGSYEQYF